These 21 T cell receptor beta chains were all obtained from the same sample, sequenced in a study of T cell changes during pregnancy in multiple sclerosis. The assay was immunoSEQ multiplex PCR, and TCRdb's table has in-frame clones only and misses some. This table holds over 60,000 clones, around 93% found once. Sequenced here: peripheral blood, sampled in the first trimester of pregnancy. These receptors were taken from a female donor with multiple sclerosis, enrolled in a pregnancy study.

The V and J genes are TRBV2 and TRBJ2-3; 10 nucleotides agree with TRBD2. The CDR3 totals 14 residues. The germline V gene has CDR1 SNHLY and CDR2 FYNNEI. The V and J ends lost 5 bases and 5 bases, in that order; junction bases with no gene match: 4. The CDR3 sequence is CASSLAGGLDTQYF. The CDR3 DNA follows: TGTGCCAGCAGTTTAGCGGGGGGCTTAGATACGCAGTATTTT.

The CDR3 reads CASSQVGQVSYEQYF. The CDR3 nucleotides read TGTGCCAGCAGCCAGGTCGGACAGGTATCCTACGAGCAGTACTTC. V gene TRBV4-2 combines with J gene TRBJ2-7, with TRBD1 matching 7 bases. The V segment lost 3 bases and the J segment 1 base; nucleotides outside the gene matches: 6. Germline V gene lookup returns CDR1 LGHNA and CDR2 YNFKEQ. The CDR3 sequence is 15 residues long.

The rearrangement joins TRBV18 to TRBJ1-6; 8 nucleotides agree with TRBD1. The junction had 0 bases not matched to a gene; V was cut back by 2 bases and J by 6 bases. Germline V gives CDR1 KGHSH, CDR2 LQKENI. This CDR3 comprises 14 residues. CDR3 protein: CASSPGQGNSPLHF. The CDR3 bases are TGTGCCAGCTCACCAGGACAGGGTAATTCACCCCTCCACTTT. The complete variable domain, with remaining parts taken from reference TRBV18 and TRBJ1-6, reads NAGVMQNPRHLVRRRGQEARLRCSPMKGHSHVYWYRQLPEEGLKFMVYLQKENIIDESGMPKERFSAEFPKEGPSILRIQQVVRGDSAAYFCASSPGQGNSPLHFGNGTRLTVT.

In nucleotides, the CDR3 is TGTGCCAGCAGTCCTTTGGCGGGAGGGAACACCGGGGAGCTGTTTTTT. It yields the protein CASSPLAGGNTGELFF. The chain recombines TRBV2 with TRBJ2-2; the match to TRBD2 covers 8 bases. The V gene end was trimmed by 5 bases and the J gene end by 1 base; junction bases not matched to a gene: 6. The CDR3 spans 16 residues. CDR1 is SNHLY and CDR2 is FYNNEI in the germline V gene.

CDR3 in amino acids: CASSLGPIIVNTEAFF. The CDR3 nucleotides are TGTGCCAGCAGCTTAGGGCCCATCATCGTGAACACTGAAGCTTTCTTT. This sequence joins TRBV7-6 and TRBJ1-1; no firm D call. This CDR3 region has 16 residues. Trimming pared 1 base from V and 0 bases from J, leaving 12 bases between. Germline V gives CDR1 SGHVS, CDR2 FNYEAQ.

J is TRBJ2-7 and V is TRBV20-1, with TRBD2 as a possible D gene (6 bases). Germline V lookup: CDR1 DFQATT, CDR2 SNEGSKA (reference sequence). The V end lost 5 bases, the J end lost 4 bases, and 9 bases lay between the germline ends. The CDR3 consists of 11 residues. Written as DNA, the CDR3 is TGCAGTGCTGGGACTCTATACGAGCAGTACTTC. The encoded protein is CSAGTLYEQYF.

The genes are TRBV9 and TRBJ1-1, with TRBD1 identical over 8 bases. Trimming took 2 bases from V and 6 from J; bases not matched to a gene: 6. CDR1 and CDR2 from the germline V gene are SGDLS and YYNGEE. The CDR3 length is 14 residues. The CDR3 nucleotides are TGTGCCAGCAGCGTTCCTGACAGGGGCTCTGAAGCTTTCTTT. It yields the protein CASSVPDRGSEAFF. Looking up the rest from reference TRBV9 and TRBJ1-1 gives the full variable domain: DSGVTQTPKHLITATGQRVTLRCSPRSGDLSVYWYQQSLDQGLQFLIQYYNGEERAKGNILERFSAQQFPDLHSELNLSSLELGDSALYFCASSVPDRGSEAFFGQGTRLTVV.

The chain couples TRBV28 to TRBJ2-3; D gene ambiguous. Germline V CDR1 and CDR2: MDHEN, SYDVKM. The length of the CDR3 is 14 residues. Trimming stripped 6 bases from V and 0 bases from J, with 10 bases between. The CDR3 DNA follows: TGTGCCAGCAGAGGAGCGTACAGCACAGATACGCAGTATTTT. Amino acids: CASRGAYSTDTQYF.

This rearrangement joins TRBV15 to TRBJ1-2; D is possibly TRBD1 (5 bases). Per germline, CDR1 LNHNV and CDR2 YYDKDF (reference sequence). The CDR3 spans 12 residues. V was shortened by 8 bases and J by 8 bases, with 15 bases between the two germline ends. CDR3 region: CATLRDPGGYTF. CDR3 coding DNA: TGTGCCACCCTCAGGGATCCGGGCGGCTACACCTTC.

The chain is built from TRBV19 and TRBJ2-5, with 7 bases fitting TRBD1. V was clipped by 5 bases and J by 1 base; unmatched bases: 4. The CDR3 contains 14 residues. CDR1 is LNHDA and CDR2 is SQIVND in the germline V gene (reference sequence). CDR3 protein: CASSWTGLQETQYF. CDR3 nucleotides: TGTGCCAGTAGTTGGACAGGACTCCAAGAGACCCAGTACTTC. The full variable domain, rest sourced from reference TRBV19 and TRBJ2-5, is DGGITQSPKYLFRKEGQNVTLSCEQNLNHDAMYWYRQDPGQGLRLIYYSQIVNDFQKGDIAEGYSVSREKKESFPLTVTSAQKNPTAFYLCASSWTGLQETQYFGPGTRLLVL.

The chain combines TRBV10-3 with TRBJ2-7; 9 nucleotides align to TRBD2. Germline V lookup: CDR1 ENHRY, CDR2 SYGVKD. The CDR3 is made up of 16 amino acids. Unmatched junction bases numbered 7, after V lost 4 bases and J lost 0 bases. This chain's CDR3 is CAISALAGFSSYEQYF. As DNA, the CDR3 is TGTGCCATCAGTGCACTAGCGGGTTTTAGCTCCTACGAGCAGTACTTC.

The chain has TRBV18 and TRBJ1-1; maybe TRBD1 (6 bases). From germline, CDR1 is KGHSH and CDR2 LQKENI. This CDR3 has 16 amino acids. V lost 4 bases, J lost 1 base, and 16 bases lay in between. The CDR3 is CASSLQGTWTNTEAFF. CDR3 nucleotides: TGTGCCAGCTCACTACAGGGTACCTGGACGAACACTGAAGCTTTCTTT.

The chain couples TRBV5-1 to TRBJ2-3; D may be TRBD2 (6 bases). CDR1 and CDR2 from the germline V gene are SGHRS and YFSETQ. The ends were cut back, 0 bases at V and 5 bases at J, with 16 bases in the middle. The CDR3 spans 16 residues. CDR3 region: CASSLGGGSGKDTQYF. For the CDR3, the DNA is TGCGCCAGCAGCTTGGGCGGTGGTAGCGGCAAAGATACGCAGTATTTT.

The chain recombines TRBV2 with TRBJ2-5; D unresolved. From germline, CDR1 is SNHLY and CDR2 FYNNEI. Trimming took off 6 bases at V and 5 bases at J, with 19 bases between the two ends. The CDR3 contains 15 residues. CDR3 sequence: CASSPLPPSRETQYF. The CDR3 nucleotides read TGTGCCAGCAGCCCCCTCCCCCCGAGCCGGGAGACCCAGTACTTC.

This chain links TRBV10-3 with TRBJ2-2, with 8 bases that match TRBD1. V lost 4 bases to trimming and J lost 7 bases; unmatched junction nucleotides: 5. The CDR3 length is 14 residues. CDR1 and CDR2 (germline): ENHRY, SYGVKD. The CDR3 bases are TGTGCCATCAGTGGGACAGGGCCGGGCGGGGAGCTGTTTTTT. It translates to CAISGTGPGGELFF.

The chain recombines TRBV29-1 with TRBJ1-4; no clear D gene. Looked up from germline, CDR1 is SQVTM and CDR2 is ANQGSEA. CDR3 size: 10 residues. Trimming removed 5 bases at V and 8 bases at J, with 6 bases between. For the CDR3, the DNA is TGCAGCGTTATCCAGGAAAAACTGTTTTTT. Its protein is CSVIQEKLFF.

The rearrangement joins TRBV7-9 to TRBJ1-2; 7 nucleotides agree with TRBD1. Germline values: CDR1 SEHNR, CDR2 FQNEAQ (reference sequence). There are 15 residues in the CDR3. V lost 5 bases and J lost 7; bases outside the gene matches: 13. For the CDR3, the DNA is TGTGCCAGCAGCCCCCCGTCGGCAGGGGGATTTGGCTACACCTTC. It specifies CASSPPSAGGFGYTF.

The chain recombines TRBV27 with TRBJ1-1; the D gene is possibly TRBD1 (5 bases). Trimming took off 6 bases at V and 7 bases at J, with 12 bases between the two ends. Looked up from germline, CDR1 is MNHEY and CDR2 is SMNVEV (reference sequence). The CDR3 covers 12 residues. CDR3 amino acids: CASRSWTLEAFF. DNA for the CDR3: TGTGCCAGCAGAAGCTGGACACTTGAAGCTTTCTTT.

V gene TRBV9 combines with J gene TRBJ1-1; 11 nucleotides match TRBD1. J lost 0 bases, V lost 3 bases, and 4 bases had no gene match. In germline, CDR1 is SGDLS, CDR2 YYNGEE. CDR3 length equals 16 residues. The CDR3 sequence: CASSAGTGGMNTEAFF. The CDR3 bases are TGTGCCAGCAGCGCCGGGACAGGGGGTATGAACACTGAAGCTTTCTTT. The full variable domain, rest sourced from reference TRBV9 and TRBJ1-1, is DSGVTQTPKHLITATGQRVTLRCSPRSGDLSVYWYQQSLDQGLQFLIQYYNGEERAKGNILERFSAQQFPDLHSELNLSSLELGDSALYFCASSAGTGGMNTEAFFGQGTRLTVV.

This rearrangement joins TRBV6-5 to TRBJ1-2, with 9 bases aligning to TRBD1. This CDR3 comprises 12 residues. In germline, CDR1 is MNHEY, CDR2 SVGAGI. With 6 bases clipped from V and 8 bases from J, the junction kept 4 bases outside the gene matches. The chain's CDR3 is CASRRTGDGYTF. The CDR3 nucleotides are TGTGCCAGCAGGAGGACAGGGGACGGCTACACCTTC.

The CDR3 region is CASSLLAGGGETQYF. CDR3 nucleotide sequence: TGCGCCAGCAGCTTGCTAGCGGGTGGGGGAGAGACCCAGTACTTC. The chain employs TRBV5-1 and TRBJ2-5; TRBD2 aligns across 8 bases. CDR3 length: 15 amino acids. Germline-derived CDR1 and CDR2 are SGHRS and YFSETQ. Unmatched junction bases numbered 6, after V lost 1 base and J lost 4 bases.